One sample yielded the 25 T cell receptor beta chains listed below, sequenced in a study of regulatory T cells in long-lasting Graves disease. Through Arm-PCR of CDR3 regions and iRepertoire HTBI primers, TCR beta libraries were built. MiXCR, applied by TCRdb to the multiplex PCR reads, yields one record per CDR3 protein. The data hold around 450,000 distinct CDR3 sequences, with 15% observed a single time. Time point denoted: newly diagnosed GD, antithyroid drugs for less than 3 months. PBMC RNA served as the TCR library source. The same sample was also studied in work on T cells in Graves' hyperthyroidism and ophthalmopathy.

The sequencing used peripheral blood mononuclear cells (PBMCs), collected at new diagnosis, from a patient treated with antithyroid drugs. The receptors originated from a woman aged 40-49 years with Graves disease.

The chain links TRBV5-6 to TRBJ2-1, with TRBD2 identical over 12 bases. This CDR3 comprises 16 residues. Germline values: CDR1 SGHDT, CDR2 YYEEEE. J lost 8 bases, V lost 4 bases, and 10 bases had no gene match. The CDR3: CASSQVTSGGSYEQFF. The CDR3 DNA sequence: TGTGCCAGCAGCCAAGTTACTAGCGGGGGGAGCTATGAGCAGTTCTTC.

In this sample, this clonotype turned up many times. This chain connects TRBV29-1 to TRBJ2-3; D possibly uses TRBD1 or TRBD2 (5 bases each). Trimming cost V 7 bases and J 2 bases, with 10 bases left between them. The CDR3 length is 12 residues. Germline CDR1 SQVTM, CDR2 ANQGSEA. The CDR3 here is CSAGPTTDTQYF. CDR3 sequence (DNA): TGCAGCGCGGGACCGACCACAGATACGCAGTATTTT.

There are a few counts of this clonotype. This chain links TRBV6-2 or TRBV6-3 with TRBJ1-1; D perhaps matches TRBD1 (5 bases). CDR3 length: 14 residues. CDR1 and CDR2 (germline): MNHEY, SVGEGT. V was clipped by 9 bases and J by 6 bases, with 20 bases between them. The CDR3 sequence is CASLDFGGVAEAFF. The CDR3 DNA sequence: TGTGCCAGTCTTGATTTTGGGGGAGTGGCTGAAGCTTTCTTT.

This clonotype was found many times. The CDR3 sequence is CASGLPLREYVYEQYF. In DNA, the CDR3 is TGTGCTAGTGGTTTGCCCCTGCGGGAGTACGTTTACGAGCAGTACTTC. J is TRBJ2-7 and V is TRBV12-5, with 7 bases lining up with TRBD2. CDR1 is LGHNT, CDR2 FRNRAP, per germline. The V segment lost 2 bases and the J segment 4 bases; nucleotides outside the gene matches: 11. The CDR3 is 16 amino acids.

In its sample, this clonotype was seen many times. The gene calls are TRBV19 and TRBJ1-3; D might be TRBD1 (5 bases). Germline-derived CDR1 and CDR2 are LNHDA and SQIVND (reference sequence). CDR3 length equals 16 residues. Trimming left V 4 bases short and J 3 bases short, with 16 bases between. For the CDR3, the DNA is TGTGCCAGTAGTAAGTCGACAGTGATGGTTGGAAACACCATATATTTT. Translation gives CASSKSTVMVGNTIYF. Full variable domain (rest looked up from reference TRBV19 and TRBJ1-3): DGGITQSPKYLFRKEGQNVTLSCEQNLNHDAMYWYRQDPGQGLRLIYYSQIVNDFQKGDIAEGYSVSREKKESFPLTVTSAQKNPTAFYLCASSKSTVMVGNTIYFGEGSWLTVV.

The sample holds many counts of this clonotype. CDR3 sequence (DNA): TGTGCCAGCAGTTTAGGGCAGATCGAGCAGTACTTC. Its translation is CASSLGQIEQYF. J is TRBJ2-7 and V is TRBV12-3 or TRBV12-4; D unclear. The CDR3 is 12 amino acids. Between the trimmed V and J ends, which lost 1 base and 6 bases, there was a span of 7 bases.

The J gene is TRBJ2-7, the V gene TRBV2; possibly TRBD1 for D (6 bases). The CDR3 has 15 amino acids. V lost 6 bases, J lost 0 bases, and 15 bases lay in between. Per germline, CDR1 SNHLY and CDR2 FYNNEI. In nucleotides, the CDR3 is TGTGCCAGCAGCCGTATGGGGGACAACTCCTACGAGCAGTACTTC. Residues: CASSRMGDNSYEQYF.

CDR3 sequence: CASSLGGGPGEQFF. CDR3 DNA sequence: TGTGCCAGCAGCTTAGGGGGAGGGCCAGGTGAGCAGTTCTTC. The chain joins TRBV5-5 to TRBJ2-1; TRBD2 might be the D (7 bases). The CDR3 consists of 14 residues. Germline V gene sequence: CDR1 SGHKS, CDR2 YYEKEE (reference sequence). V shed 2 bases and J shed 9 bases, with 15 bases lying between them.

This clonotype was counted a few times. V gene TRBV4-1 combines with J gene TRBJ2-7; D is ambiguous. The germline V and J ends were trimmed by 1 base and 2 bases, with 15 bases remaining between them. The CDR3 is made up of 16 amino acids. CDR1 and CDR2 from the germline V gene are MGHRA and YSYEKL. The CDR3, as DNA: TGCGCCAGCAGCCAAGGTCCAGGAGCGAAAACCTACGAGCAGTACTTC. Encoded protein: CASSQGPGAKTYEQYF.

This clonotype was detected a few times. This CDR3 reads CASSFRGGGDSPLHF. CDR3 DNA: TGTGCCAGCAGCTTCCGGGGAGGGGGGGATTCACCCCTCCACTTT. This chain links TRBV7-9 with TRBJ1-6, with TRBD1 as a possible D gene (6 bases). The CDR3 covers 15 residues. V shed 3 bases and J shed 8 bases, with 14 bases lying between them. In germline, CDR1 is SEHNR, CDR2 FQNEAQ (reference sequence).

V usage is TRBV9 and J usage is TRBJ2-6; no reliable D call. Germline V gene sequence: CDR1 SGDLS, CDR2 YYNGEE. V gave up 5 bases and J gave up 6 bases, with 9 bases separating them. The CDR3 consists of 13 residues. CDR3 nucleotides: TGTGCCAGCAGAACTTCGACGGCCAACGTCCTGACTTTC. Its protein product is CASRTSTANVLTF.

This clonotype was detected ten times or more. The chain recombines TRBV24-1 with TRBJ2-1; perhaps TRBD2 as D (5 bases). CDR1 KGHDR and CDR2 SFDVKD come from the germline V gene. The CDR3 length is 13 residues. V was pared by 6 bases and J by 4 bases, with 9 bases between. In DNA form, the CDR3 reads TGTGCCACCAGTTGGAGCGGATACAATGAGCAGTTCTTC. Amino acids: CATSWSGYNEQFF.

This clonotype was counted between two and nine times. The chain carries TRBV29-1 and TRBJ2-7; TRBD1 matches 11 bases. The V and J ends lost 6 bases and 5 bases, in that order; junction bases with no gene match: 3. Germline CDR1 reads SQVTM; CDR2 reads ANQGSEA. The CDR3 has 12 amino acids. CDR3 in amino acids: CSVRDRGNEQYF. CDR3 DNA: TGCAGCGTCCGGGACAGGGGGAACGAGCAGTACTTC.

This clonotype was counted at least ten times. This rearrangement joins TRBV11-3 to TRBJ2-5; D is unresolved. Deletions cut 5 bases from V and 8 bases from J, with 9 bases between. CDR1 SGHNT and CDR2 YENEEA come from the germline V gene. CDR3 size: 11 residues. The CDR3 spells CASSARGTQYF. Written as DNA, the CDR3 is TGTGCCAGCAGCGCGCGCGGAACCCAGTACTTC.

The chain carries TRBV10-3 and TRBJ1-1; no definite D call. CDR1 ENHRY and CDR2 SYGVKD come from the germline V gene. Trimming shortened V by 1 base and J by 7 bases, and 4 bases separated the two germline ends. The CDR3 runs to 11 residues. In nucleotides, the CDR3 is TGTGCCATCAGTGAGTTAAATGAAGCTTTCTTT. Translation gives CAISELNEAFF.

This clonotype was counted at least ten times. This chain links TRBV14 with TRBJ2-7; D is undetermined. This CDR3 spans 14 amino acids. Trimming stripped 3 bases from V and 5 bases from J, with 14 bases between. Germline V gene sequence: CDR1 SGHDN, CDR2 FVKESK. CDR3 sequence (DNA): TGTGCCAGCAGCCATTCGGGCGGCTCGAACGAGCAGTACTTC. Amino acids: CASSHSGGSNEQYF.

This clonotype was detected a few times. This chain links TRBV20-1 with TRBJ2-7; 8 nucleotides line up with TRBD2. Trimming cost V 3 bases and J 5 bases; bases outside gene matches: 9. This CDR3 has 14 residues. Germline assignment: CDR1 DFQATT and CDR2 SNEGSKA (reference sequence). CDR3 amino acids: CSASGSGSLNEQYF. The CDR3 nucleotides read TGCAGTGCTAGTGGCAGCGGGAGTCTGAACGAGCAGTACTTC.

As regards this clonotype: It is likely a read error: a sequence one base away is far more abundant. The chain joins TRBV11-3 to TRBJ2-5; no clear D. Matching the DNA end better, TRBJ2-1 makes the J call doubtful. CDR3 length: 15 residues. Germline CDR1 SGHNT, CDR2 YENEEA. CDR3 sequence: CASSLKSPSYNGQFF. The DNA of the CDR3 is TGTGCCAGCAGCTTAAAATCCCCCTCCTACAATGGGCAGTTCTTC.

This clonotype showed up many times. The V call is TRBV12-5, the J call TRBJ2-1; D unclear. V was cut by 3 bases and J by 8 bases, with 2 bases left in between. This CDR3 region has 10 residues. Germline V gene sequence: CDR1 LGHNT, CDR2 FRNRAP. This CDR3 reads CASGFYEQFF. The CDR3 DNA reads as TGTGCTAGTGGTTTTTATGAGCAGTTCTTC.

The sample holds many counts of this clonotype. The chain uses TRBV29-1 and TRBJ2-7, with TRBD2 matching over 13 bases. The germline V gene has CDR1 SQVTM and CDR2 ANQGSEA. Trimming took 7 bases from V and 4 from J; bases not matched to a gene: 4. The CDR3 covers 13 residues. CDR3 coding DNA: TGCAGCGCCCGACTAGCGGGAGGATACGAGCAGTACTTC. Protein: CSARLAGGYEQYF.

In regard to this clonotype: This may be a read error: a much more frequent sequence differs by one nucleotide. This chain joins TRBV6-1 and TRBJ2-2; D could derive from TRBD1 or TRBD2 (6 bases each). CDR3 size: 15 residues. CDR1 is MNHNS and CDR2 is SASEGT in the germline V gene. CDR3 nucleotide sequence: TGTGCCCGCAGATCCGTGGGGGGCTCCAGGGGGGAGCTGTTTTTT. This gives the protein CARRSVGGSRGELFF.

This clonotype has just a few counts. This may be a read error: a much more frequent sequence differs by one nucleotide. This rearrangement joins TRBV27 to TRBJ1-5, with 11 nucleotides matching TRBD1. Germline loops: CDR1 MNHEY, CDR2 SMNVEV (reference sequence). The CDR3 consists of 18 residues. Here the CDR3 DNA reads TGTGCCAGCAGTCGTAGGACAGGGGGCGTTACGAGCAATCAGTCCCAGCATTTT. It yields the protein CASSRRTGGVTSNQSQHF.

The sample holds many counts of this clonotype. This rearrangement joins TRBV30 to TRBJ2-7, with D perhaps TRBD2 (6 bases). Germline V gene lookup returns CDR1 GTSNPN and CDR2 SVGIG (reference sequence). V was shortened by 5 bases and J by 5 bases, with 19 bases between the two germline ends. The CDR3 extends over 14 amino acids. CDR3 in DNA: TGTGCCTGGCCCATGACTAGTCCGCCGGACGAGCAGTACTTC. Protein sequence: CAWPMTSPPDEQYF.

DNA for the CDR3: TGTGCCAGCAGTTTATCTTACAGAGACCACTATGGCTACACCTTC. Its protein product is CASSLSYRDHYGYTF. The chain uses TRBV27 and TRBJ1-2; D unresolved. V lost 0 bases and J lost 3, with 11 bases in between. The CDR3 totals 15 residues. Germline V gene sequence: CDR1 MNHEY, CDR2 SMNVEV (reference sequence).

This chain uses TRBV29-1 with TRBJ2-2, with 10 bases lining up with TRBD1. Looked up from germline, CDR1 is SQVTM and CDR2 is ANQGSEA. Trimming cost V 6 bases and J 4 bases; bases outside gene matches: 5. The length of the CDR3 is 14 residues. CDR3 nucleotide sequence: TGCAGCGTCCCGGGACAGGGGAGCACCGGGGAGCTGTTTTTT. Translating gives CSVPGQGSTGELFF.